This T cell receptor beta chain was sequenced in a study of blood T cell repertoires in COVID-19. Study-level information: Samples came from the United States, Italy and Spain, spanning acute and convalescent COVID-19.

Authors' methods: The authors estimated nucleated cell counts from reference gene primer amplification. Assay used: immunoSEQ multiplex PCR; TCRdb lists only in-frame clones, some missing. That table furnishes V, J and clone size, whereas the DNA furnished D and trimming. The sample records roughly 61,000 clones, more than 90% being singletons. Sequenced input: peripheral blood. The clonotype originates from a man in his 60s with acute or convalescent COVID-19.

The CDR3, as DNA: TGTGCCATCAGTCCTCTAGCAGATACGCAGTATTTT. It yields the protein CAISPLADTQYF. V is TRBV10-3 and J is TRBJ2-3; D is unclear. The V gene lost 5 bases and the J gene lost 4 bases, with 7 bases spanning the gap. Per germline, CDR1 ENHRY and CDR2 SYGVKD. The CDR3 is 12 amino acids.